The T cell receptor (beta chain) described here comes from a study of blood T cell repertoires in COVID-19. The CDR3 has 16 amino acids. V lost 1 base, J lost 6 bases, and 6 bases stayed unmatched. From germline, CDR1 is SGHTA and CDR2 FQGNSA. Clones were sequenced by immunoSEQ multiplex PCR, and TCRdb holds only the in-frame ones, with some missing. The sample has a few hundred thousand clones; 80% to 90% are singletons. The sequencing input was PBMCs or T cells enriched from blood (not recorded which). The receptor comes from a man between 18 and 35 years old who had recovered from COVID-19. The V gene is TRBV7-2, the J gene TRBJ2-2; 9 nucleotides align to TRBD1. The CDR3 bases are TGTGCCAGCAGCTTAGAAGGTTGGACAGGGGCCGGGGAGCTGTTTTTT. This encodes CASSLEGWTGAGELFF.